This T cell receptor (beta chain) was profiled in a study of shared T cell receptors in the human thymus. The CDR3 has 19 residues. V was clipped by 5 bases and J by 0 bases; unmatched bases: 10. From germline, CDR1 is MDHEN and CDR2 SYDVKM. Profiling relied on immunoSEQ multiplex PCR, and the TCRdb table lists in-frame clones only, not all of them. The sample has 640,000 or so clones, 87% seen once. This clone was seen only once. These data were likewise used in another study, on human thymus T cells. That report adds: Resections removed during corrective heart surgery provided the thymus tissue used. Thymic and blood repertoires appeared to show biased V and J gene usage. Unrelated people showed highly overlapping thymic repertoires, related research reported.

Sequencing used thymocytes. The sequence was obtained from a boy in the first two years of life with a congenital heart defect. The chain links TRBV28 to TRBJ2-3; 14 bases align to TRBD2. As DNA, the CDR3 is TGTGCCAGCAGTGCCGGAGGGACTAGCGGGGGATCTAGCACAGATACGCAGTATTTT. This gives the protein CASSAGGTSGGSSTDTQYF.